These T cell receptor beta chains were read from a single sample in a study of blood T cell repertoires in COVID-19. Sequenced by immunoSEQ multiplex PCR; TCRdb stores in-frame clones only, minus some. The sample holds 210,000 or so clones; more than 70% are singletons and the top ten take roughly 2.6%. Sequencing used peripheral blood. These receptors all come from a woman aged 55-75 years with acute or convalescent COVID-19. Both conserved end residues are part of each CDR3. Rows give clone size only sometimes, using once, few, many, or a class for an expanded clone.

V gene,clone size,CDR3 length,CDR3 protein
TRBV27,-,14,CASSPGLYTGELFF
TRBV18,-,16,CASSPGAGVPHNEQFF
TRBV11-2,-,17,CASSTLSGTSGGDTQYF
TRBV15,once,16,CATSVYGQGQVETQYF
TRBV5-4,-,14,CASSLQLNTGELFF
TRBV10-2,-,15,CASSGRGQGTDTQYF
TRBV29-1,few,14,CSAGLMRGGTEAFF
TRBV6-2/TRBV6-3,-,14,CASSSQGAAGELFF
TRBV5-1,-,14,CASSLGGLAYEQYF
TRBV6-5,-,15,CASSYSASGDYTQYF
TRBV7-9,-,16,CASSLERDRAIDTQYF
TRBV5-1,-,14,CASSLAEGADEQFF
TRBV5-5,-,16,CASSLVVGSPTYEQYF
TRBV9,-,13,CASSVGATYEQYF
TRBV27,-,15,CASSLSVQGGTEAFF
TRBV19,-,16,CASSRQGRGGTDTQYF
TRBV6-4,once,18,CASSDSPLAGGSPDTQYF
TRBV19,-,17,CASSITSGGPTSYEQYF
TRBV19,once,16,CASSIGLAGAINEQFF
TRBV30,-,15,CAWSPLGLSTDTQYF
TRBV5-1,-,15,CASSLGTNPSYEQYF
TRBV18,-,15,CASSSHPPDGEKLFF
TRBV7-9,-,14,CASSFVGLGAPPYF
TRBV24-1,once,12,CATSERDYEQFF
TRBV2,-,14,CASRYGTVTYEQYF
TRBV18,-,13,CASSPYDRYEQYF
TRBV11-2,-,18,CASSLDMTSGGTTDTQYF
TRBV6-4,-,16,CASSERGQGHTGELFF
TRBV12-5,-,13,CASGQGTSYEQYF
TRBV4-2,-,15,CASSHEAGGAHEQYF
TRBV5-6,-,13,CASSLGRGNTIYF
TRBV7-2,-,17,CASSLAGQGAPNYGYTF
TRBV6-5,-,16,CASSYSGDRVDYGYTF
TRBV10-2,-,15,CASTASGGVTGELFF
TRBV9,-,15,CASSAETGSGNTIYF
TRBV5-5,-,16,CASSSSGVLSNQPQHF
TRBV4-2,-,16,CASSQEGQSSYNEQFF
TRBV11-2,-,16,CASSLGGTGRHYGYTF
TRBV5-6,-,17,CASSEAFSGGRNYGYTF
TRBV6-6,-,15,CASKAGGTSTDTQYF